This TCR beta chain was documented in a study of immune evolution from preneoplasia to lung adenocarcinoma. Germline loops: CDR1 MNHEY, CDR2 SMNVEV (reference sequence). The CDR3 length is 13 residues. V trimming: 6 bases; J trimming: 9 bases; junction bases outside the gene matches: 3. Study-wide points: Later-stage lesions seemingly showed higher T cell density and diversity than normal lung.

Comment on this clone: Its specificity is not known.

Using immunoSEQ multiplex PCR, the repertoire was profiled, and TCRdb retains in-frame clones only, with some absent. The sample records roughly 11,000 clones, roughly 85% being singletons. The sequencing input was FFPE minimally invasive lung adenocarcinoma tissue. The V call is TRBV27, the J call TRBJ2-1; 12 bases map to TRBD2. The clonotype was recovered from an older person with lung adenocarcinoma. This CDR3 is CASRTSGSIEQFF. CDR3 DNA sequence: TGTGCCAGCAGGACTAGCGGGAGTATTGAGCAGTTCTTC.